Presented here are 26 T cell receptor beta chains from one specimen sequenced in a study of blood T cell repertoires in COVID-19. Generated by immunoSEQ multiplex PCR, the TCRdb table keeps only in-frame clones and is missing some. This sample has roughly 200,000 clones, with approximately 88% found just once. The source material was peripheral blood. The receptors were sampled from a man aged 35-49 years with acute or convalescent COVID-19.

This clone has just a few counts. The gene calls are TRBV7-9 and TRBJ1-6; D not resolved. CDR3 length equals 12 residues. Trimming shortened V by 5 bases and J by 5 bases, and 4 bases separated the two germline ends. Germline values: CDR1 SEHNR, CDR2 FQNEAQ (reference sequence). The DNA of the CDR3 is TGTGCCAGCAGCCCAAATAATTCACCCCTCCACTTT. The encoded protein is CASSPNNSPLHF.

DNA of the CDR3: TGTGCCAGCAGCTTTCCCACTAGCGGGAGTAAATACGAGCAGTACTTC. Translated, it gives CASSFPTSGSKYEQYF. The chain carries TRBV7-8 and TRBJ2-7; 11 nucleotides line up with TRBD2. CDR1 and CDR2 (germline): SGHVS, FQNEAQ. The junction had 8 bases not matched to a gene; V was cut back by 3 bases and J by 4 bases. CDR3 length: 16 amino acids.

The chain employs TRBV7-2 and TRBJ1-1; D is uncertain. Per germline, CDR1 SGHTA and CDR2 FQGNSA. Trimming removed 1 base at V and 6 bases at J, with 9 bases between. CDR3 size: 13 residues. The CDR3 is CASSLVWESEAFF. In DNA form, the CDR3 reads TGTGCCAGCAGCTTAGTATGGGAGTCTGAAGCTTTCTTT.

The chain uses TRBV27 and TRBJ2-1; D is possibly TRBD1 (6 bases). The V gene's germline CDR1 is MNHEY and CDR2 SMNVEV (reference sequence). Trimming shortened V by 6 bases and J by 7 bases, and 13 bases separated the two germline ends. The CDR3 is made up of 13 amino acids. The CDR3 reads CASRETGSNEQFF. CDR3 nucleotides: TGTGCCAGCAGAGAAACAGGGAGTAATGAGCAGTTCTTC.

The CDR3 DNA reads TGTGCCAGCAGCGGCTTCCAAGAGACCCAGTACTTC. It encodes CASSGFQETQYF. The V and J genes are TRBV7-9 and TRBJ2-5; no clear D gene. V lost 5 bases and J lost 1, with 5 bases in between. The CDR3 extends over 12 amino acids. Germline lookup yields CDR1 SEHNR and CDR2 FQNEAQ (reference sequence).

This chain links TRBV15 with TRBJ2-1; TRBD2 aligns across 10 bases. CDR3 size: 17 residues. Germline V gene sequence: CDR1 LNHNV, CDR2 YYDKDF (reference sequence). With 1 base clipped from V and 4 bases from J, the junction kept 7 bases outside the gene matches. The chain's CDR3 is CATSRGVAGGNYNEQFF. The CDR3 DNA sequence: TGTGCCACCAGCAGAGGGGTAGCGGGAGGCAATTACAATGAGCAGTTCTTC. The full variable domain, its missing parts supplied by reference TRBV15 and TRBJ2-1, is DAMVIQNPRYQVTQFGKPVTLSCSQTLNHNVMYWYQQKSSQAPKLLFHYYDKDFNNEADTPDNFQSRRPNTSFCFLDIRSPGLGDTAMYLCATSRGVAGGNYNEQFFGPGTRLTVL.

This chain connects TRBV12-3 or TRBV12-4 to TRBJ1-1; a possible D gene is TRBD1 (5 bases). The V end was cut by 5 bases, the J end by 4 bases, with 11 bases between. CDR3 length equals 13 residues. Here the CDR3 DNA reads TGTGCCAGCAGTCAAGGGGAACTCACTGAAGCTTTCTTT. Amino acid sequence: CASSQGELTEAFF.

As concerns this clone: The junction does not match germline at one end; this may be a read error. The V gene is TRBV19, the J gene TRBJ2-5; 11 bases line up with TRBD2. The CDR3 spans 14 residues. Germline V gene sequence: CDR1 LNHDA, CDR2 SQIVND (reference sequence). The CDR3 nucleotides read TGTGCCAGTAGGATAGCGGGAGGGGGAGAGACCCAGTACTTC. This translates into CASRIAGGGETQYF. Using reference TRBV19 and TRBJ2-5 for the parts outside the CDR3, the full variable domain is DGGITQSPKYLFRKEGQNVTLSCEQNLNHDAMYWYRQDPGQGLRLIYYSQIVNDFQKGDIAEGYSVSREKKESFPLTVTSAQKNPTAFYLCASRIAGGGETQYFGPGTRLLVL.

This chain links TRBV6-2 or TRBV6-3 with TRBJ2-2; no firm D call. Germline V CDR1 and CDR2: MNHEY, SVGEGT. V dropped 4 bases and J dropped 6 bases, with 6 bases sitting between them. The CDR3 runs to 12 residues. The CDR3 DNA follows: TGTGCCAGCAGTTTCTTTTCCGGGGAGCTGTTTTTT. This gives the protein CASSFFSGELFF.

The J gene is TRBJ1-2, the V gene TRBV2; D might be TRBD1 (5 bases). V lost 0 bases, J lost 8 bases, and 16 bases lay in between. This CDR3 has 15 amino acids. The V gene's germline CDR1 is SNHLY and CDR2 FYNNEI. CDR3: CASSEAGEDLRGYTF. The DNA for the CDR3 is TGTGCCAGCAGTGAAGCGGGGGAGGACTTAAGGGGCTACACCTTC.

The chain links TRBV5-1 to TRBJ1-2; 11 bases align to TRBD1. The germline CDR1 and CDR2 sequences are SGHRS and YFSETQ. The length of the CDR3 is 18 residues. Trimming removed 1 base from V and 5 bases from J; junction bases left unmatched: 13. The CDR3: CASSLTGTGGDPTYGYTF. The CDR3 bases are TGCGCCAGCAGCTTGACAGGGACAGGGGGAGACCCTACTTATGGCTACACCTTC. Variable domain in full (rest from reference TRBV5-1 and TRBJ1-2): KAGVTQTPRYLIKTRGQQVTLSCSPISGHRSVSWYQQTPGQGLQFLFEYFSETQRNKGNFPGRFSGRQFSNSRSEMNVSTLELGDSALYLCASSLTGTGGDPTYGYTFGSGTRLTVV.

The sample holds one count of this clone. The rearrangement links TRBV6-5 to TRBJ1-2, with a weak D call TRBD1 (6 bases). This CDR3 spans 13 amino acids. V dropped 7 bases and J dropped 8 bases, with 17 bases sitting between them. Germline loops: CDR1 MNHEY, CDR2 SVGAGI. This CDR3 is CASTGSGAGGYTF. The DNA for the CDR3 is TGTGCCAGCACGGGGTCAGGGGCAGGGGGCTACACCTTC.

The chain links TRBV6-5 to TRBJ1-2; D is perhaps TRBD1 (5 bases). V dropped 2 bases and J dropped 8 bases, with 18 bases sitting between them. This CDR3 is 15 amino acids long. Germline V gene lookup returns CDR1 MNHEY and CDR2 SVGAGI. For the CDR3, the DNA is TGTGCCAGCAGTTACCGGCCAATCCGTCGGGGGGGCTACACCTTC. Protein: CASSYRPIRRGGYTF.

The chain employs TRBV6-2 or TRBV6-3 and TRBJ1-5; D possibly corresponds to TRBD1 (6 bases). V shed 2 bases and J shed 3 bases, with 11 bases lying between them. This CDR3 is 15 amino acids long. Germline lookup yields CDR1 MNHEY and CDR2 SVGEGT. CDR3 amino acids: CASSYPTGNNQPQHF. CDR3 DNA sequence: TGTGCCAGCAGTTACCCGACAGGAAACAATCAGCCCCAGCATTTT.

In nucleotides, the CDR3 is TGTGCCAGCAGTGTCTCTCGGGTTAACACTGAAGCTTTCTTT. It is translated as CASSVSRVNTEAFF. The J gene is TRBJ1-1, the V gene TRBV27; no clear D. In germline, CDR1 is MNHEY, CDR2 SMNVEV (reference sequence). V was cut by 5 bases and J by 2 bases, with 12 bases left in between. This CDR3 spans 14 amino acids.

The V call is TRBV6-5, the J call TRBJ1-5; D is unclear. CDR3 length: 14 amino acids. Trimming left V 2 bases short and J 7 bases short, with 12 bases between. The germline V gene encodes CDR1 MNHEY and CDR2 SVGAGI. CDR3 bases: TGTGCCAGCAGTTACGCCGCGTCAGGCCAGCCCCAGCATTTT. Its protein is CASSYAASGQPQHF.

The genes are TRBV29-1 and TRBJ2-3, with D uncertain. The CDR3 is 15 residues long. Germline loops: CDR1 SQVTM, CDR2 ANQGSEA. The ends were cut back, 2 bases at V and 7 bases at J, with 19 bases in the middle. The CDR3 sequence: CSVEIELTERNTQYF. The CDR3 DNA is TGCAGCGTTGAAATCGAGCTCACAGAAAGAAATACGCAGTATTTT.

The chain links TRBV6-5 to TRBJ1-2, with 8 bases lining up with TRBD1. The CDR3 has 14 amino acids. Germline values: CDR1 MNHEY, CDR2 SVGAGI. The ends lost 4 bases at V and 8 bases at J; junction bases unmatched: 9. The CDR3 nucleotides are TGTGCCAGCAGTTTCACCCAGGGGGCGGGAGGCTACACCTTC. Its protein is CASSFTQGAGGYTF.

CDR3 protein: CASSKIGLAGGAYEQYF. The CDR3 DNA sequence: TGTGCCAGCAGCAAAATAGGACTAGCGGGAGGCGCCTACGAGCAGTACTTC. This chain connects TRBV11-2 to TRBJ2-7, with TRBD2 matching over 14 bases. Germline trimming cut 5 bases from V and 2 bases from J; bases unmatched to any gene: 8. Germline V CDR1 and CDR2: SGHAT, FQNNGV. The CDR3 has 17 amino acids.

CDR3 residues: CASSHPGHPYEQYF. The CDR3 bases are TGTGCCAGCAGCCATCCGGGACACCCATACGAGCAGTACTTC. The V and J genes are TRBV3-1 (or the pseudogene TRBV3-2) and TRBJ2-7; possibly TRBD1 for D (6 bases). Per the germline V gene, CDR1 is LGHDT and CDR2 is YNNKEL (reference sequence). Trimming took off 3 bases at V and 4 bases at J, with 13 bases between the two ends. CDR3 size: 14 residues.

The rearrangement links TRBV10-3 to TRBJ2-7; TRBD2 aligns across 9 bases. After removal of 10 bases from V and 3 bases from J, the junction contained 10 bases not matched to a gene. The CDR3 spans 14 residues. Germline CDR1 reads ENHRY; CDR2 reads SYGVKD. The CDR3, as DNA: TGTGCCACCCGAGGCGGGAGGGGGCTCTACGAGCAGTACTTC. Translation: CATRGGRGLYEQYF.

The V call is TRBV7-7, the J call TRBJ2-1; 14 bases fit TRBD2. Germline loops: CDR1 SSHAT, CDR2 FNYEAQ (reference sequence). V lost 11 bases, J lost 7 bases, and 10 bases stayed unmatched. This CDR3 has 15 residues. The CDR3 region has the DNA TGTGCCCTTCTCTGGGGACTAGCGGGAGATAATGAGCAGTTCTTC. This encodes CALLWGLAGDNEQFF.

The CDR3 loop is CASSDRLAGGPTDTQYF. The CDR3, as DNA: TGTGCCAGCAGTGACCGACTAGCGGGAGGGCCTACAGATACGCAGTATTTT. The chain uses TRBV6-1 and TRBJ2-3; 14 nucleotides line up with TRBD2. Unmatched junction bases numbered 5, after V lost 3 bases and J lost 3 bases. In germline, CDR1 is MNHNS, CDR2 SASEGT. The CDR3 sequence is 17 residues long.

This clone was recorded only once. The CDR3 region is CASSPGTDNQPQHF. CDR3 DNA: TGCGCCAGCAGTCCCGGGACAGACAATCAGCCCCAGCATTTT. This chain uses TRBV5-1 with TRBJ1-5; 7 bases align to TRBD1. Germline-derived CDR1 and CDR2 are SGHRS and YFSETQ. With 5 bases clipped from V and 3 bases from J, the junction kept 5 bases outside the gene matches. The CDR3 runs 14 residues.

This chain connects TRBV19 to TRBJ1-1; D is undetermined. Trimming shortened V by 1 base and J by 0 bases, and 15 bases separated the two germline ends. CDR3 size: 17 residues. Looked up from germline, CDR1 is LNHDA and CDR2 is SQIVND (reference sequence). The CDR3 nucleotides read TGTGCCAGTAGTATAGTAATGGGTGGAGCGATGAACACTGAAGCTTTCTTT. Protein: CASSIVMGGAMNTEAFF.

J is TRBJ2-7 and V is TRBV7-9; no clear D. Per germline, CDR1 SEHNR and CDR2 FQNEAQ (reference sequence). This CDR3 is 15 amino acids long. With 5 bases removed from V and 0 bases from J, the gap between germline ends came to 14 bases. CDR3 sequence: CASSLPPRDSYEQYF. The CDR3 DNA reads as TGTGCCAGCAGCCTTCCCCCGCGAGACTCCTACGAGCAGTACTTC.